This TCR beta chain is from a study of T cell changes during pregnancy in multiple sclerosis. The repertoire was sequenced with immunoSEQ multiplex PCR; TCRdb's copy has only in-frame clones and lacks some. This sample has tens of thousands of clones, with roughly 87% found just once. CDR1 and CDR2 (germline): SGHRS, YFSETQ. There are 14 residues in the CDR3. Unmatched junction bases numbered 5, after V lost 3 bases and J lost 7 bases. The chain links TRBV5-1 to TRBJ2-1, with TRBD1 matching 9 bases. The sequenced sample was peripheral blood, obtained in the third trimester of pregnancy. The origin of this receptor is a female donor in good health, enrolled as a control in a pregnancy study. CDR3 protein: CASSSGQGSNEQFF. The CDR3 DNA sequence: TGCGCCAGCAGCTCGGGACAGGGTAGTAATGAGCAGTTCTTC.